This T cell receptor (beta chain) was observed in a study of Ad26.COV2.S vaccination and SARS-CoV-2 variants. Whole-study context: Administration of Ad26.COV2.S was intramuscular, either once or twice 56 days apart. Study results and caveats: Non-spike TCR breadth did not differ much between vaccine and placebo recipients. Breadth and depth estimates from TCRs may understate total T cell responses.

Treatment indicated: some 20 received Ad26.COV2.S at low or high dose, single or two shots; roughly five received placebo; per-sample allocation not given. Sampling happened 63 days after the first vaccine or placebo injection. In its sample, this clone was seen once. Antigen specificity is unknown. Trimming took off 8 bases at V and 2 bases at J, with 7 bases between the two ends. CDR1 is SGHTA, CDR2 FQGTGA, per germline. The CDR3 runs 13 residues. Clones were sequenced by immunoSEQ multiplex PCR, and TCRdb holds only the in-frame ones, with some missing. The sample holds approximately 300,000 clones; over 80% are singletons and the top ten take around 2%.

Sequencing was performed on peripheral blood, taken in a trial of Ad26.COV2.S vaccine versus placebo. This chain connects TRBV7-3 to TRBJ2-6; TRBD1 might be the D (5 bases). This TCR was sampled from a person between 18 and 65 years old who received the Ad26.COV2.S COVID-19 vaccine or a placebo. CDR3 loop: CASRRAGANVLTF. The CDR3 DNA reads TGTGCCAGCCGCAGGGCTGGGGCCAACGTCCTGACTTTC.